Described below is a single T cell receptor beta chain sequence and its context. Its antigen is not identified. The data derive from a study of somatic mutations in cytotoxic T cells in rheumatoid arthritis. Study-level information: In some cases, T-cell populations stained with V beta antibodies were flow-sorted at nearly 100% purity, and these included V beta1+ cells sequenced for TCRB.

Points from the study as a whole: Reported slight underrepresentation of TRBV07 in rheumatoid arthritis patients was not subjected to multiple-comparison adjustment.

The data were produced by immunoSEQ multiplex PCR, yet TCRdb's version contains in-frame clones alone and is incomplete. The sample consists of 5,500 to 7,000 clones, roughly four fifths of them appearing once. V gave up 1 base and J gave up 1 base, with 11 bases separating them. Germline V lookup: CDR1 LGHNA, CDR2 YNFKEQ. The CDR3 has 15 amino acids. This chain connects TRBV4-2 to TRBJ2-7; D gene unclear. The receptor's source is an adult with rheumatoid arthritis. Sequencing used CD8+ T cells sorted from blood. The CDR3 loop reads CASSQVEESSYEQYF. The CDR3 nucleotides are TGTGCCAGCAGCCAAGTAGAAGAGTCTTCCTACGAGCAGTACTTC.